This T cell receptor (beta chain) was observed in a study of T cell responses to AZD1222 COVID-19 vaccine. General observations from the study: Spike-specific TCR breadth and depth rose after two AZD1222 doses. The donors showed a predominance of white British ancestry and of females, with possible underestimation of clonal diversity. Across the whole spike, CD4 TCRs peaked at regions 160-218 and 743-854.

CDR3 length: 15 residues. The V end lost 1 base, the J end lost 8 bases, and 15 bases lay between the germline ends. CDR1 and CDR2 (germline): MNHNS, SASEGT. The data were produced by immunoSEQ multiplex PCR, yet TCRdb's version contains in-frame clones alone and is incomplete. Of 100,000 to 140,000 clones in the sample, roughly 87% were seen once. Worth noting for this clone: Its specificity is not known.

The source of this sequence is an adult in good health. Material: peripheral blood, obtained on day 0 of AZD1222 vaccination. The chain carries TRBV6-1 and TRBJ2-1; D is perhaps TRBD1 or TRBD2 (7 bases each). CDR3 residues: CASSEEGRGRDEQFF. CDR3 sequence (DNA): TGTGCCAGCAGTGAAGAGGGCAGGGGGAGGGATGAGCAGTTCTTC.